This T cell receptor (beta chain) emerged from a study of blood T cell repertoires in COVID-19. In the study overall: Specimens from acute and convalescent COVID-19 originated in the United States, Italy and Spain. T cells, B-cell-depleted T cells, or PBMCs provided the cDNA or gDNA that served as material.

The authors' processing: By means of reference gene primer amplification, nucleated cell counts were estimated. Assay: immunoSEQ multiplex PCR; the TCRdb copy retains only in-frame clones and omits some. That table gives V, J and clone size, and the DNA gave D and trimming. This table holds 250,000 to 350,000 clones, about 91% found once. This CDR3 region has 13 residues. Deletions cut 4 bases from V and 8 bases from J, with 14 bases between. CDR1 is MNHEY, CDR2 SVGEGT, per germline. Sequenced input: peripheral blood. The rearrangement links TRBV6-2 or TRBV6-3 to TRBJ1-2, with unresolved D. The TCR originated in a woman between 25 and 40 years old who had recovered from COVID-19. For the CDR3, the DNA is TGTGCCAGCAGTTTTAACAGTTCGCCGGGCTACACCTTC. Translation: CASSFNSSPGYTF.